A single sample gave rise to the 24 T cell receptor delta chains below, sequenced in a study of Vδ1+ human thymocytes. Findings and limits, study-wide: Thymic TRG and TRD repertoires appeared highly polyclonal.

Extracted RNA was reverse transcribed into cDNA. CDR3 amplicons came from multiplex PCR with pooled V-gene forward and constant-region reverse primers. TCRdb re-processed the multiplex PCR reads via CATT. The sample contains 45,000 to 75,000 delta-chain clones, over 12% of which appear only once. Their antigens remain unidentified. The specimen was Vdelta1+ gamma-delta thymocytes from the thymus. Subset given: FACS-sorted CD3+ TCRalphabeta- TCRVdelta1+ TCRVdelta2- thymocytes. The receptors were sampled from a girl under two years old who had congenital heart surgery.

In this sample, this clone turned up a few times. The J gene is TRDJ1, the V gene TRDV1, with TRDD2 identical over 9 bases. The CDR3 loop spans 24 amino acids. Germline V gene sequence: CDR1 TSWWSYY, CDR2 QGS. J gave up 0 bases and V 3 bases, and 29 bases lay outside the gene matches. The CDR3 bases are TGTGCTCTTGGGGATAGACCTACCTTCCTACAACCCTTGGGGGGCCTACTATACACCGATAAACTCATCTTT. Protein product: CALGDRPTFLQPLGGLLYTDKLIF.

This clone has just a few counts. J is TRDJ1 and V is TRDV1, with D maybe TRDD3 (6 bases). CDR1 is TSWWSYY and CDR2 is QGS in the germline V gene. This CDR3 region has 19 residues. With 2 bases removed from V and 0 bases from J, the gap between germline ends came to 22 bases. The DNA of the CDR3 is TGTGCTCTTGGGGAATTTTGCCCGTTACTGGGAAACTACACCGATAAACTCATCTTT. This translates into CALGEFCPLLGNYTDKLIF.

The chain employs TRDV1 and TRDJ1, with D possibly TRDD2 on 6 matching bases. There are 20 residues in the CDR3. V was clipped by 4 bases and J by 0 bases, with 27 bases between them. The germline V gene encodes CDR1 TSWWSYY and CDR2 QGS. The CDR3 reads CALGGTFPPHWPYNTDKLIF. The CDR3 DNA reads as TGTGCTCTTGGGGGCACCTTCCCACCCCACTGGCCTTATAACACCGATAAACTCATCTTT.

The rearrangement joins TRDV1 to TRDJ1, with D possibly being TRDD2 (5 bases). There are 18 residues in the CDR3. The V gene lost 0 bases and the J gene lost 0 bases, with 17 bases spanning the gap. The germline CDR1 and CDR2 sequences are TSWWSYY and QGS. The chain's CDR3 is CALGELFRLPTNTDKLIF. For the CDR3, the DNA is TGTGCTCTTGGGGAACTTTTCCGACTACCTACCAACACCGATAAACTCATCTTT.

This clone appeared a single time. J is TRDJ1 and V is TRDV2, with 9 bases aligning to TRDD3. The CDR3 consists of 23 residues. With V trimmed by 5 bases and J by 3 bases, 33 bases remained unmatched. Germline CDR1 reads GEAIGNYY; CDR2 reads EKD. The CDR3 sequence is CACGIPGPSLLGDWGTAADKLIF. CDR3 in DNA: TGTGCCTGTGGTATTCCGGGACCTAGCCTACTGGGCGACTGGGGGACCGCTGCCGATAAACTCATCTTT.

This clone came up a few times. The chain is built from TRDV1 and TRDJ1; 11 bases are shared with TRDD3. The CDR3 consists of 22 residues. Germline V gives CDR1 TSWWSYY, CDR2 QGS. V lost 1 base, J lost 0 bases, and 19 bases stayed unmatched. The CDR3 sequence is CALGERRVLHWGIVAYTDKLIF. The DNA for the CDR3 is TGTGCTCTTGGGGAACGTCGCGTCCTACACTGGGGGATAGTGGCGTACACCGATAAACTCATCTTT.

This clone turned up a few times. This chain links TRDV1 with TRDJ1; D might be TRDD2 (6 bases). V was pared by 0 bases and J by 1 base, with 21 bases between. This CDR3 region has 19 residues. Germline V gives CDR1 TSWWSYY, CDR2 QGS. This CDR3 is CALGELSLLLRRRTDKLIF. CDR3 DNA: TGTGCTCTTGGGGAACTCTCCCTCCTACTCAGGAGGCGCACCGATAAACTCATCTTT.

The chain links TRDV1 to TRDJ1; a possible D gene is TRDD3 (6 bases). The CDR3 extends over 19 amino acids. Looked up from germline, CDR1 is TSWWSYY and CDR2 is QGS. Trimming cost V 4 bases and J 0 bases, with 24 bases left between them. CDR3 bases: TGTGCTCTTGGGGGTACCCTTGGGATTGGGGGTTTCAACACCGATAAACTCATCTTT. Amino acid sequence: CALGGTLGIGGFNTDKLIF.

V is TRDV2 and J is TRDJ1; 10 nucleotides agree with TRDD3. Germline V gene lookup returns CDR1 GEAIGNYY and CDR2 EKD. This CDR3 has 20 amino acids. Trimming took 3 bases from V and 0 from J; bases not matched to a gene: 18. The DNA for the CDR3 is TGTGCCTGTGACGCGAGGGTAGATCTGGGGGATAGAATGTACACCGATAAACTCATCTTT. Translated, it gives CACDARVDLGDRMYTDKLIF.

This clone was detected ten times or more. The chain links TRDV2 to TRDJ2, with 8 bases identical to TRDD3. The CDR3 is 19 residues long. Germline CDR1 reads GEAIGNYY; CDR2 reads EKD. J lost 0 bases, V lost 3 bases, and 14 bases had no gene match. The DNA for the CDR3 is TGTGCCTGTGACTTACCCTGTACTGGGGGGCCAGCTTTGACAGCACAACTCTTCTTT. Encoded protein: CACDLPCTGGPALTAQLFF.

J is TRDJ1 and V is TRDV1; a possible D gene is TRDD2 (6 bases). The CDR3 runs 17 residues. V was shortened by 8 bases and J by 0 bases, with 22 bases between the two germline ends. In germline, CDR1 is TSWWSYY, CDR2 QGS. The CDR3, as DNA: TGTGCTCTTAAGACTTTCCTAAGGGATGGGTACACCGATAAACTCATCTTT. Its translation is CALKTFLRDGYTDKLIF.

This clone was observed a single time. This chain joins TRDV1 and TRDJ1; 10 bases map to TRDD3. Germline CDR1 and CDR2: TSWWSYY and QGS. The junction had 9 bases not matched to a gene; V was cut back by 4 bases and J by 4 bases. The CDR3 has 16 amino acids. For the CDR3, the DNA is TGTGCTCTTGGGGGCTGTCTTACTGGGGGATTCGATAAACTCATCTTT. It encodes CALGGCLTGGFDKLIF.

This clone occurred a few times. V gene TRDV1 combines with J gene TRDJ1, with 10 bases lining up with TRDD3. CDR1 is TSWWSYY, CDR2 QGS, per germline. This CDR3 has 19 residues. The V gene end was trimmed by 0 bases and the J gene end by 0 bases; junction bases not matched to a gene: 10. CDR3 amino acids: CALGELFLGGYLYTDKLIF. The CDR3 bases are TGTGCTCTTGGGGAACTCTTCCTTGGGGGATACCTGTACACCGATAAACTCATCTTT.

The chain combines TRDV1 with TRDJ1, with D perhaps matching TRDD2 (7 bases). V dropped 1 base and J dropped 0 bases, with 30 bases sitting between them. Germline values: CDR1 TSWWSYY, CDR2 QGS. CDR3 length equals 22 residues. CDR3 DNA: TGTGCTCTTGGGGAACCCCCCCACTTTCCTACGCTAACTGGGTGGTACACCGATAAACTCATCTTT. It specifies CALGEPPHFPTLTGWYTDKLIF.

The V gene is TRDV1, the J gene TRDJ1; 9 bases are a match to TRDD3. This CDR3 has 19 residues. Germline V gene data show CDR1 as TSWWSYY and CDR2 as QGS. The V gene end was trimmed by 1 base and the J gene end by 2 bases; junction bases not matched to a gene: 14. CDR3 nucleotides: TGTGCTCTTGGGGAACCCTCCCACTTGGGGGATATGGAAACCGATAAACTCATCTTT. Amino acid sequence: CALGEPSHLGDMETDKLIF.

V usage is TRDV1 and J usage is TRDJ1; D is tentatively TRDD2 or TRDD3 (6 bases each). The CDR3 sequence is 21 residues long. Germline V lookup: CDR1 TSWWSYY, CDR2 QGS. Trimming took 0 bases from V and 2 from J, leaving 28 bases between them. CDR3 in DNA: TGTGCTCTTGGGGAACTTGGTCCTTCCCAGCGTTTAAGGGGATCTACCGATAAACTCATCTTT. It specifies CALGELGPSQRLRGSTDKLIF.

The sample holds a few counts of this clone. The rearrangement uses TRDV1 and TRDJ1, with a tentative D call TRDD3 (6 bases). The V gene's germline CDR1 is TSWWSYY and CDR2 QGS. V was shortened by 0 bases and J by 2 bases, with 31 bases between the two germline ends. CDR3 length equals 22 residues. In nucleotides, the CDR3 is TGTGCTCTTGGGGAACTGTCCCCCAGTCGTACTGGGTTATCTCTAAAAACCGATAAACTCATCTTT. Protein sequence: CALGELSPSRTGLSLKTDKLIF.

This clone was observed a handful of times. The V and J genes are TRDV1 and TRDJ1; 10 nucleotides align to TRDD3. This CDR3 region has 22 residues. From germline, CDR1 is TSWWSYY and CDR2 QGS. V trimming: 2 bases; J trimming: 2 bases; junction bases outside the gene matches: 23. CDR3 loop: CALGEVLKSPEELGDSTDKLIF. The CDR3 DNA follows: TGTGCTCTTGGGGAAGTACTAAAGTCCCCAGAGGAACTGGGGGATTCAACCGATAAACTCATCTTT.

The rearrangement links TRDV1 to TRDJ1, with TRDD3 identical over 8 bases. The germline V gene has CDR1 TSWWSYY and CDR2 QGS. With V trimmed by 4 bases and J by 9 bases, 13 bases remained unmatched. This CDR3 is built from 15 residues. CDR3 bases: TGTGCTCTTGGGGTCGGCCGGGGATACCAACGTCAACTCATCTTT. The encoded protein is CALGVGRGYQRQLIF.

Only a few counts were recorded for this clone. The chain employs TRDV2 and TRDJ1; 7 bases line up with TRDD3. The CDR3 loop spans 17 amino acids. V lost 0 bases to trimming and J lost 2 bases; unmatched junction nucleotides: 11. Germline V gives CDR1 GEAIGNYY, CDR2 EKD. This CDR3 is CACDTPGWGSPTDKLIF. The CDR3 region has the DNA TGTGCCTGTGACACCCCGGGCTGGGGGTCTCCTACCGATAAACTCATCTTT.

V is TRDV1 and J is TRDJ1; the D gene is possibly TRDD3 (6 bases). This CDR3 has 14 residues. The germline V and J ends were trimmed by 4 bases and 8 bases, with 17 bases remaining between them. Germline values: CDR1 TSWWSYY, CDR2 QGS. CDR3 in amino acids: CALGVKDRGCKLIF. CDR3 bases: TGTGCTCTTGGGGTTAAGGACCGGGGATGCAAACTCATCTTT.

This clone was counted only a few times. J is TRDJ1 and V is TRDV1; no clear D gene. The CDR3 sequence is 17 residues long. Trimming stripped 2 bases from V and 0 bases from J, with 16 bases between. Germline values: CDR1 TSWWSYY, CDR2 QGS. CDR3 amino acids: CALGEGIRGLYTDKLIF. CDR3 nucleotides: TGTGCTCTTGGGGAAGGTATAAGGGGTTTGTACACCGATAAACTCATCTTT.

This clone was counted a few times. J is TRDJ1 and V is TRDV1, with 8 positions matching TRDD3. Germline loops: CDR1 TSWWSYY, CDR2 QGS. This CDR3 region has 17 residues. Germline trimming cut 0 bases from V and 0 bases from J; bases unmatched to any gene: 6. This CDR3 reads CALGELLWGTNTDKLIF. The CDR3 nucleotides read TGTGCTCTTGGGGAACTACTCTGGGGGACTAACACCGATAAACTCATCTTT.

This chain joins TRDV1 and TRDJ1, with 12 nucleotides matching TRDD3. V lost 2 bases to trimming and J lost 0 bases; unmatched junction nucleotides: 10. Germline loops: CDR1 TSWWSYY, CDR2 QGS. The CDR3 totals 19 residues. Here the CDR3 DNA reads TGTGCTCTTGGGGAATGTCACTGGGGGATACCTGTGTACACCGATAAACTCATCTTT. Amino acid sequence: CALGECHWGIPVYTDKLIF.